A selection of T cell receptor beta chains follows, all from one sample in a study of blood T cells in healthy people across ages. TCRdb processed the 5' RACE reads anew with MiXCR; each CDR3 protein has one entry. The repertoire holds around 750,000 distinct CDR3 sequences, with approximately 55% as singletons. The sample comprised blood. The source is an elderly man in good health. Both conserved end residues are part of each CDR3. Each record gives: V gene, J gene, clone size, D gene, CDR3 protein, CDR3 DNA. D genes are given only for firm matches. Only part of the rows carry a size: once, few, many, or a class if the clone is expanded.

TRBV27	TRBJ1-4	NA	NA	CASSRGWGGEKLFF	TGTGCCAGCAGTAGGGGATGGGGAGGTGAAAAACTGTTTTTT
TRBV6-2/TRBV6-3	TRBJ2-2	NA	NA	CASRTSAWTGELFF	TGTGCCAGCAGAACATCTGCCTGGACCGGGGAGCTGTTTTTT
TRBV20-1	TRBJ2-7	few	TRBD2	CSARSLRGGYEQYF	TGCAGTGCTAGATCCTTGCGGGGGGGCTACGAGCAGTACTTC
TRBV20-1	TRBJ2-1	NA	TRBD2	CSAQGTSGREAYNEQFF	TGCAGTGCTCAAGGGACTAGCGGGAGGGAGGCCTACAATGAGCAGTTCTTC
TRBV10-3	TRBJ2-1	NA	NA	CATLTPSSYNEQFF	TGTGCCACCCTGACTCCCAGCTCCTACAATGAGCAGTTCTTC
TRBV29-1	TRBJ2-1	few	NA	CSSLTGTTEQFF	TGTTCCTCTCTAACCGGGACAACGGAGCAGTTCTTC
TRBV7-9	TRBJ2-5	NA	NA	CASSLWSTETQYF	TGTGCCAGCAGCTTATGGTCTACGGAGACCCAGTACTTC
TRBV3-1	TRBJ2-5	NA	NA	CASSQYRGETQYF	TGTGCCAGCAGCCAATATCGAGGGGAGACCCAGTACTTC
TRBV29-1	TRBJ2-7	few	NA	CSVELEGYEQYF	TGCAGCGTTGAACTCGAGGGATACGAGCAGTACTTC
TRBV27	TRBJ2-2	NA	TRBD1	CVSRGQGNTGELFF	TGTGTCAGCAGGGGACAGGGCAACACCGGGGAGCTGTTTTTT
TRBV29-1	TRBJ2-7	NA	NA	CSVGGRQGRVEQYF	TGCAGCGTTGGGGGACGACAAGGACGGGTCGAGCAGTACTTC
TRBV6-1	TRBJ2-5	NA	TRBD1	CASSESDRVKQETQYF	TGTGCCAGCAGTGAATCGGACAGGGTCAAACAAGAGACCCAGTACTTC
TRBV12-3/TRBV12-4	TRBJ1-1	NA	NA	CASRTGLLNTEAFF	TGTGCCAGCAGAACAGGGCTCTTGAACACTGAAGCTTTCTTT
TRBV7-7	TRBJ1-4	NA	NA	CASSLGSGNNEKLFF	TGTGCCAGCAGCTTAGGATCAGGGAACAATGAAAAACTGTTTTTT
TRBV29-1	TRBJ2-7	NA	NA	CSARQASSYEQYF	TGCAGCGCTAGACAGGCTAGCTCCTACGAGCAGTACTTC
TRBV27	TRBJ2-7	few	TRBD1	CASSSPSRQGATYEQYF	TGTGCCAGCAGTTCACCATCCCGACAGGGGGCCACCTACGAGCAGTACTTC
TRBV12-3/TRBV12-4	TRBJ2-7	few	TRBD2	CASSLALAGAYEQYF	TGTGCCAGCAGTTTAGCTCTAGCGGGAGCTTACGAGCAGTACTTC
TRBV20-1	TRBJ2-1	NA	NA	CSARDPVVGEQFF	TGCAGTGCTAGAGACCCCGTTGTGGGTGAGCAGTTCTTC
TRBV11-2	TRBJ2-5	NA	NA	CASSLVVRTQETQYF	TGTGCCAGCAGCTTAGTGGTTCGAACTCAAGAGACCCAGTACTTC
TRBV11-2	TRBJ2-1	NA	NA	CAGSPQDLYNEQFF	TGTGCCGGCAGCCCGCAGGATTTATACAATGAGCAGTTCTTC
TRBV28	TRBJ2-1	NA	TRBD2	CASSLGGGGNKNEQFF	TGTGCCAGCAGTTTAGGCGGGGGGGGGAATAAAAATGAGCAGTTCTTC
TRBV5-1	TRBJ2-1	NA	TRBD1	CASSYEPPGQGYNEQFF	TGCGCCAGCAGCTATGAGCCACCGGGACAGGGGTACAATGAGCAGTTCTTC
TRBV24-1	TRBJ2-1	NA	NA	CATSDSRPGQGHNEQFF	TGTGCCACCAGTGATTCACGACCCGGGCAGGGACACAATGAGCAGTTCTTC
TRBV20-1	TRBJ2-5	NA	NA	CSARRPGSQETQYF	TGCAGTGCTCGGAGACCGGGATCCCAAGAGACCCAGTACTTC
TRBV6-2/TRBV6-3	TRBJ2-1	NA	NA	CASSPRINEQFF	TGTGCCAGCAGTCCCAGGATCAATGAGCAGTTCTTC
TRBV5-1	TRBJ2-5	NA	TRBD1	CAGSGQGETQYF	TGCGCCGGCAGCGGACAGGGTGAGACCCAGTACTTC
TRBV20-1	TRBJ2-5	few	NA	CSARDSPLETQYF	TGCAGTGCCAGAGACAGTCCGCTGGAGACCCAGTACTTC
TRBV5-1	TRBJ2-3	NA	TRBD2	CASSSGLVSLSSTDTQYF	TGCGCCAGCAGCTCCGGACTAGTAAGTCTTTCTAGCACAGATACGCAGTATTTT
TRBV5-4	TRBJ2-5	once	TRBD2	CASSFGLVETQYF	TGTGCCAGCAGCTTCGGACTAGTAGAGACCCAGTACTTC
TRBV7-9	TRBJ1-2	NA	NA	CASSQSKGDYGYTF	TGTGCCAGCAGCCAAAGTAAGGGCGACTATGGCTACACCTTC
TRBV5-1	TRBJ2-7	NA	TRBD2	CASSPGSGGDEQYF	TGCGCCAGCAGCCCGGGGTCCGGGGGGGATGAGCAGTACTTC